The subject of this entry is one T cell receptor (beta chain). This specimen belongs to a study of blood T cell repertoires in COVID-19. V was trimmed by 4 bases and J by 3 bases, leaving 22 bases between them. In germline, CDR1 is MGHRA, CDR2 YSYEKL. The CDR3 sequence is 17 residues long. Study processing details: Reference gene primer amplification yielded estimated nucleated cell counts. Some clones are missing from TCRdb's copy, which holds only in-frame ones; the method was immunoSEQ multiplex PCR. That table supplies the V and J calls and clone size; D and trimming were determined from the DNA. The table has under 150,000 clones, roughly 79% seen once.

The sample comprised peripheral blood. The J gene is TRBJ2-7, the V gene TRBV4-1; D possibly corresponds to TRBD1 (6 bases). The sequence derives from a woman in her fifties or sixties with active or convalescent COVID-19. The CDR3 DNA follows: TGCGCCAGCAGCCTCATCGCTCCTTCGGACAGCTTCTACGAGCAGTACTTC. Its translation is CASSLIAPSDSFYEQYF.